These 29 T cell receptor beta chains originate from one sample sequenced in a study of blood T cell repertoires in COVID-19. Profiled with immunoSEQ multiplex PCR; TCRdb holds only in-frame clones, not every one. This table holds fewer than 350,000 clones, roughly 91% found once. Sample: PBMCs or T cells enriched from blood (not recorded which). Receptors originate from a middle-aged woman with acute COVID-19.

The rearrangement uses TRBV4-2 and TRBJ2-3; the D gene is possibly TRBD2 (5 bases). V lost 3 bases, J lost 4 bases, and 8 bases lay in between. Germline V gene lookup returns CDR1 LGHNA and CDR2 YNFKEQ. The CDR3 contains 13 residues. The CDR3 DNA sequence: TGTGCCAGCAGCCATGGGAGCGCAGATACGCAGTATTTT. Translation gives CASSHGSADTQYF.

The V call is TRBV5-1, the J call TRBJ2-2, with D possibly TRBD2 on 5 matching bases. Between the trimmed V and J ends, which lost 4 bases and 2 bases, there was a span of 12 bases. The CDR3 has 15 amino acids. Germline CDR1 and CDR2: SGHRS and YFSETQ. CDR3 in DNA: TGCGCCAGCAGCACCCCCCCGGGAAACACCGGGGAGCTGTTTTTT. It specifies CASSTPPGNTGELFF.

The chain employs TRBV11-2 and TRBJ1-2; TRBD1 matches 10 bases. CDR1 is SGHAT and CDR2 is FQNNGV in the germline V gene. This CDR3 region has 16 residues. Losses at the gene ends were 0 bases for V and 5 bases for J; bases not matched to a gene: 6. CDR3 region: CASSLDLRTGGYGYTF. In DNA form, the CDR3 reads TGTGCCAGCAGCTTAGATCTTCGGACAGGGGGTTATGGCTACACCTTC.

The chain combines TRBV7-9 with TRBJ1-2; the match to TRBD1 covers 9 bases. V lost 5 bases to trimming and J lost 8 bases; unmatched junction nucleotides: 12. The germline gives CDR1 SEHNR, CDR2 FQNEAQ (reference sequence). The CDR3 totals 15 residues. Here the CDR3 DNA reads TGTGCCAGCAGCAGAGCCCCACAGGGGGCAAAGGGCTACACCTTC. Amino acids: CASSRAPQGAKGYTF.

The chain links TRBV19 to TRBJ2-7; D uncertain. Germline CDR1 and CDR2: LNHDA and SQIVND (reference sequence). The CDR3 length is 15 residues. Between the trimmed V and J ends, which lost 3 bases and 1 base, there was a span of 13 bases. CDR3 region: CASSIFFSGSYEQYF. CDR3 nucleotides: TGTGCCAGTAGTATTTTTTTTAGTGGTTCCTACGAGCAGTACTTC.

The chain recombines TRBV4-3 with TRBJ2-3; 7 nucleotides align to TRBD2. Germline V gives CDR1 LGHNA, CDR2 YSLEER. The CDR3 is made up of 15 amino acids. Losses at the gene ends were 4 bases for V and 2 bases for J; bases not matched to a gene: 6. CDR3 DNA: TGCGCCAGCAGCCCACGGGACTACCCCACAGATACGCAGTATTTT. Translating gives CASSPRDYPTDTQYF.

The chain has TRBV19 and TRBJ1-5; 8 bases are a match to TRBD1. V was pared by 1 base and J by 4 bases, with 6 bases of the junction left unmatched. Germline V gives CDR1 LNHDA, CDR2 SQIVND (reference sequence). The CDR3 consists of 16 residues. The CDR3 spells CASSIGGRGRNQPQHF. The CDR3 bases are TGTGCCAGTAGTATAGGGGGCAGGGGGCGAAATCAGCCCCAGCATTTT.

There are a few counts of this clone. The chain is built from TRBV11-2 and TRBJ1-1, with D possibly being TRBD1 (6 bases). The V end was cut by 8 bases, the J end by 5 bases, with 15 bases between. The CDR3 contains 13 residues. Germline V gene sequence: CDR1 SGHAT, CDR2 FQNNGV. For the CDR3, the DNA is TGTGCCAGCGGGGTTGACAGGCGGACTGAAGCTTTCTTT. It translates to CASGVDRRTEAFF. Full variable domain (missing parts from reference TRBV11-2 and TRBJ1-1): EAGVAQSPRYKIIEKRQSVAFWCNPISGHATLYWYQQILGQGPKLLIQFQNNGVVDDSQLPKDRFSAERLKGVDSTLKIQPAKLEDSAVYLCASGVDRRTEAFFGQGTRLTVV.

The chain recombines TRBV29-1 with TRBJ2-5, with D possibly matching TRBD1 (6 bases). CDR1 and CDR2 from the germline V gene are SQVTM and ANQGSEA. The CDR3 loop spans 14 amino acids. The V and J ends lost 6 bases and 5 bases respectively, with 19 bases between them. The CDR3 loop is CSVTRDTLEETQYF. CDR3 nucleotides: TGCAGCGTAACCCGGGACACCCTGGAGGAGACCCAGTACTTC.

The chain recombines TRBV10-3 with TRBJ2-1; tentatively, D is TRBD1 (6 bases). The CDR3 consists of 14 residues. Germline CDR1 ENHRY, CDR2 SYGVKD. V lost 2 bases, J lost 1 base, and 6 bases lay in between. CDR3 in amino acids: CAISERGSYNEQFF. DNA of the CDR3: TGTGCCATCAGTGAGAGGGGGTCCTACAATGAGCAGTTCTTC.

The CDR3 loop reads CASSRQGSRSPLHF. As DNA, the CDR3 is TGTGCCAGCAGCCGACAGGGAAGCCGGTCACCCCTCCACTTT. V gene TRBV2 combines with J gene TRBJ1-6, with 7 bases identical to TRBD1. The CDR3 contains 14 residues. After removal of 6 bases from V and 10 bases from J, the junction contained 9 bases not matched to a gene. Germline V gene data show CDR1 as SNHLY and CDR2 as FYNNEI.

V usage is TRBV7-8 and J usage is TRBJ1-4, with D possibly TRBD1 on 6 matching bases. Germline values: CDR1 SGHVS, CDR2 FQNEAQ. V lost 5 bases to trimming and J lost 11 bases, with 12 bases between them. The CDR3 has 12 residues. The CDR3 reads CASSPGEWKLFF. CDR3 in DNA: TGTGCCAGCAGCCCAGGGGAGTGGAAACTGTTTTTT. Supplemented by reference TRBV7-8 and TRBJ1-4, the full variable domain reads GAGVSQSPRYKVAKRGQDVALRCDPISGHVSLFWYQQALGQGPEFLTYFQNEAQLDKSGLPSDRFFAERPEGSVSTLKIQRTQQEDSAVYLCASSPGEWKLFFGSGTQLSVL.

CDR3 loop: CASTRGARRTDTQYF. DNA for the CDR3: TGTGCCAGCACCCGGGGGGCTAGACGCACAGATACGCAGTATTTT. The chain joins TRBV7-8 to TRBJ2-3, with D perhaps TRBD2 (7 bases). V lost 7 bases, J lost 1 base, and 15 bases lay in between. The CDR3 loop spans 15 amino acids. Germline loops: CDR1 SGHVS, CDR2 FQNEAQ.

V usage is TRBV3-1 (or the pseudogene TRBV3-2) and J usage is TRBJ1-2; no reliable D call. Germline loops: CDR1 LGHDT, CDR2 YNNKEL (reference sequence). Deletions cut 4 bases from V and 4 bases from J, with 7 bases between. This CDR3 region has 12 residues. CDR3 sequence: CASSPGPYGYTF. The DNA of the CDR3 is TGTGCCAGCAGCCCCGGTCCCTATGGCTACACCTTC.

This chain connects TRBV5-1 to TRBJ1-6, with a weak D call TRBD1 (5 bases). Germline values: CDR1 SGHRS, CDR2 YFSETQ. The CDR3 extends over 15 amino acids. V lost 0 bases and J 7 bases, leaving 11 bases between the germline ends. Here the CDR3 reads CASSLAETENSPLHF. The CDR3 DNA follows: TGCGCCAGCAGCTTGGCCGAGACAGAGAATTCACCCCTCCACTTT.

The rearrangement uses TRBV3-1 (or the pseudogene TRBV3-2) and TRBJ1-6; 10 bases line up with TRBD1. With V trimmed by 0 bases and J by 10 bases, 3 bases remained unmatched. The CDR3 has 15 amino acids. CDR1 is LGHDT, CDR2 YNNKEL, per germline (reference sequence). The CDR3, as DNA: TGTGCCAGCAGCCAAGACGACAGGGGGCTATCACCCCTCCACTTT. As protein: CASSQDDRGLSPLHF.

The CDR3 DNA is TGTGCCTGGGGAACCGGGACAGGTCCGGCGGGGGAGACCCAGTACTTC. It encodes CAWGTGTGPAGETQYF. The rearrangement uses TRBV30 and TRBJ2-5, with TRBD1 matching over 8 bases. The CDR3 contains 16 residues. The trim removed 5 bases at V and 5 bases at J, leaving 16 bases unmatched. CDR1 and CDR2 from the germline V gene are GTSNPN and SVGIG (reference sequence).

The chain employs TRBV5-4 and TRBJ2-5; 10 nucleotides line up with TRBD2. CDR1 and CDR2 (germline): SGHNT, YYREEE (reference sequence). This CDR3 is 17 amino acids long. Trimming removed 4 bases from V and 1 base from J; junction bases left unmatched: 10. The CDR3 spells CASSQSRASGGQETQYF. The CDR3, as DNA: TGTGCCAGCAGCCAATCCCGGGCTAGCGGGGGCCAAGAGACCCAGTACTTC.

This chain uses TRBV9 with TRBJ1-4, with 10 positions matching TRBD1. The CDR3 spans 16 residues. Unmatched junction bases numbered 3, after V lost 0 bases and J lost 4 bases. The germline V gene has CDR1 SGDLS and CDR2 YYNGEE. The CDR3 loop is CASSVGDRGHNEKLFF. CDR3 coding DNA: TGTGCCAGCAGCGTAGGGGACAGGGGCCATAATGAAAAACTGTTTTTT.

Points on this clone: Other DNA sequences in the sample encode the same CDR3. The rearrangement uses TRBV6-5 and TRBJ1-6; 7 nucleotides align to TRBD1. The junction had 3 bases not matched to a gene; V was cut back by 5 bases and J by 8 bases. The CDR3 covers 13 residues. CDR1 and CDR2 from the germline V gene are MNHEY and SVGAGI. The CDR3 reads CASSRTGDSPLHF. CDR3 bases: TGTGCCAGCAGTAGAACAGGGGATTCACCCCTCCACTTT.

The chain recombines TRBV24-1 with TRBJ1-5; 12 nucleotides agree with TRBD1. Germline-derived CDR1 and CDR2 are KGHDR and SFDVKD. The V segment lost 2 bases and the J segment 6 bases; nucleotides outside the gene matches: 4. The CDR3 has 16 amino acids. The CDR3 spells CATSDSGQGARQPQHF. The CDR3 DNA reads TGTGCCACCAGTGATTCGGGACAGGGGGCACGTCAGCCCCAGCATTTT.

The V call is TRBV9, the J call TRBJ2-2, with D perhaps matching TRBD1 (5 bases). Germline CDR1 and CDR2: SGDLS and YYNGEE. CDR3 size: 17 residues. V lost 4 bases and J 0 bases, leaving 16 bases between the germline ends. The CDR3 bases are TGTGCCAGCAGCCCCCGCCAGGGTCCCTCGAACACCGGGGAGCTGTTTTTT. Encoded protein: CASSPRQGPSNTGELFF. Combining the CDR3 with reference TRBV9 and TRBJ2-2 gives the whole variable domain DSGVTQTPKHLITATGQRVTLRCSPRSGDLSVYWYQQSLDQGLQFLIQYYNGEERAKGNILERFSAQQFPDLHSELNLSSLELGDSALYFCASSPRQGPSNTGELFFGEGSRLTVL.

This clone has a single count. The chain couples TRBV12-5 to TRBJ2-3; TRBD1 agrees at 10 bases. Trimming removed 6 bases from V and 4 bases from J; junction bases left unmatched: 4. CDR1 is LGHNT and CDR2 is FRNRAP in the germline V gene. CDR3 length equals 14 residues. CDR3 sequence (DNA): TGTGCTAGTGGCTCGACAGGGGGCGCAGATACGCAGTATTTT. Amino acid sequence: CASGSTGGADTQYF.

This clone appeared a few times. The rearrangement joins TRBV27 to TRBJ2-7; TRBD2 agrees at 10 bases. Trimming removed 5 bases from V and 0 bases from J; junction bases left unmatched: 7. This CDR3 is 16 amino acids long. CDR1 is MNHEY and CDR2 is SMNVEV in the germline V gene (reference sequence). CDR3 sequence (DNA): TGTGCCAGCAGTGCAACTAGCGGGGCCCCCTCCTACGAGCAGTACTTC. Protein product: CASSATSGAPSYEQYF.

The rearrangement links TRBV27 to TRBJ1-1, with a possible D match to TRBD1 (6 bases). The germline V gene encodes CDR1 MNHEY and CDR2 SMNVEV (reference sequence). V dropped 8 bases and J dropped 4 bases, with 14 bases sitting between them. The CDR3 spans 13 residues. Written as DNA, the CDR3 is TGTGCCAGCCGCCTACAGGGTATCACTGAAGCTTTCTTT. Residues: CASRLQGITEAFF.

The chain combines TRBV10-3 with TRBJ1-1; D unclear. Germline CDR1 reads ENHRY; CDR2 reads SYGVKD. The V and J ends lost 1 base and 1 base respectively, with 4 bases between them. The CDR3 totals 13 residues. DNA of the CDR3: TGTGCCATCAGTGAGTACGGGAACACTGAAGCTTTCTTT. Translation gives CAISEYGNTEAFF.

The chain has TRBV5-1 and TRBJ1-5; 7 bases line up with TRBD1. V lost 5 bases and J lost 2; bases outside the gene matches: 4. This CDR3 contains 14 residues. Germline lookup yields CDR1 SGHRS and CDR2 YFSETQ. The CDR3 nucleotides read TGCGCCAGCAGTCCTACAGGGGGCAATCAGCCCCAGCATTTT. The encoded protein is CASSPTGGNQPQHF.

V and J are TRBV28 and TRBJ2-2, with a weak D call TRBD1 (5 bases). The germline CDR1 and CDR2 sequences are MDHEN and SYDVKM. Between the trimmed V and J ends, which lost 4 bases and 0 bases, there was a span of 15 bases. The CDR3 covers 17 residues. In DNA form, the CDR3 reads TGTGCCAGCAGTTGGGGCCCCCCGGCGGCGAACACCGGGGAGCTGTTTTTT. It is translated as CASSWGPPAANTGELFF.

The chain has TRBV30 and TRBJ1-1; a weak D match, TRBD1 (5 bases). Germline V gene lookup returns CDR1 GTSNPN and CDR2 SVGIG (reference sequence). This CDR3 is 19 amino acids long. V was trimmed by 0 bases and J by 1 base, leaving 24 bases between them. CDR3 region: CAWSVLGRGGSGRNTEAFF. CDR3 DNA sequence: TGTGCCTGGAGTGTACTGGGTCGGGGGGGTTCGGGTCGGAACACTGAAGCTTTCTTT.